The clone carrying this T cell receptor beta chain was observed a single time. Per the authors' pipeline: From reference gene primer amplification, estimates of nucleated cell counts were derived. Produced via immunoSEQ multiplex PCR; TCRdb's table is partial and in-frame only. Clonal size and the V and J genes are those of that table, whereas D and trimming came from the DNA. Of about 120,000 clones in the sample, around nine tenths were seen once. The data belong to a study of blood T cell repertoires in COVID-19. Study summary: Spain, Italy and the United States supplied samples that represented acute and convalescent COVID-19. Sample material is recorded as cDNA or gDNA derived from T cells, B-cell-depleted T cells, or PBMCs.

Sequencing was carried out using peripheral blood. The clonotype comes from a man aged 40-55 years with acute or convalescent COVID-19.

The CDR3 is CSVGHTEAFF. The CDR3, as DNA: TGCAGCGTTGGACATACTGAAGCTTTCTTT. The rearrangement uses TRBV29-1 and TRBJ1-1, with D unresolved. Germline V gives CDR1 SQVTM, CDR2 ANQGSEA. V lost 4 bases, J lost 5 bases, and 5 bases lay in between. CDR3 length: 10 amino acids.